Listed here are 16 T cell receptor beta chains from one sample, sequenced in a study of vaccination effects on CD4 cells after COVID-19. Prior to sequencing, the ViraFEST assay stimulated PBMC with viral peptide pools, which expanded the antigen-specific CD4+ T cells. The authors isolated CD4+ T cells after more than eight days of culture. Testing of the vaccine recipients showed negative nucleocapsid antibodies and no prior SARS-CoV-2 infection. The table came from immunoSEQ multiplex PCR; TCRdb's copy has only in-frame clones and leaves some out. The data contain 20,000 to 25,000 clones, about 68% of them seen just once; the ten biggest clones take up 15% to 20%. Their specific antigens are unknown. Sequenced material: CD4+ T cells from PBMCs cultured with HCoV-NL63 spike peptides, taken before COVID-19 vaccination. The receptors were gathered from a human donor who received a COVID-19 vaccine.

The chain recombines TRBV12-3 or TRBV12-4 with TRBJ1-1; D remains ambiguous. The CDR3 contains 12 residues. V was cut by 3 bases and J by 10 bases, with 12 bases left in between. In DNA, the CDR3 is TGTGCCAGCAGTTTTATGGGGAGAAGAGCTTTCTTT. This codes for CASSFMGRRAFF.

This chain connects TRBV19 to TRBJ2-3; D is unresolved. V lost 5 bases, J lost 4 bases, and 7 bases lay in between. CDR3 length: 12 residues. Germline CDR1 is LNHDA and CDR2 is SQIVND (reference sequence). This CDR3 reads CASSAYSDTQYF. The DNA of the CDR3 is TGTGCCAGTAGTGCCTATTCAGATACGCAGTATTTT.

The rearrangement uses TRBV3-1 (or the pseudogene TRBV3-2) and TRBJ2-2, with D possibly matching TRBD2 (5 bases). The germline CDR1 and CDR2 sequences are LGHDT and YNNKEL (reference sequence). Trimming left V 1 base short and J 4 bases short, with 10 bases between. The CDR3 covers 15 residues. CDR3 coding DNA: TGTGCCAGCAGCCAAGTGGGCGGGCCCACCGGGGAGCTGTTTTTT. Protein sequence: CASSQVGGPTGELFF.

This clone was seen a few times. The CDR3: CASSSNDGYEQYF. CDR3 DNA sequence: TGTGCCAGTAGTTCCAACGACGGATACGAGCAGTACTTC. The chain employs TRBV19 and TRBJ2-7; D gene ambiguous. The CDR3 spans 13 residues. V was pared by 5 bases and J by 4 bases, with 12 bases between. CDR1 LNHDA and CDR2 SQIVND come from the germline V gene (reference sequence).

The V call is TRBV5-4, the J call TRBJ2-7; 9 nucleotides agree with TRBD1. The germline V gene has CDR1 SGHNT and CDR2 YYREEE (reference sequence). There are 14 residues in the CDR3. V lost 4 bases, J lost 6 bases, and 8 bases stayed unmatched. The CDR3 DNA follows: TGTGCCAGCAGCCCCGGGACAGGGCGCCGCGAGCAGTACTTC. It specifies CASSPGTGRREQYF.

V is TRBV19 and J is TRBJ1-2, with D perhaps matching TRBD1 (5 bases). V dropped 3 bases and J dropped 4 bases, with 12 bases sitting between them. The germline V gene has CDR1 LNHDA and CDR2 SQIVND (reference sequence). CDR3 length equals 14 residues. This chain's CDR3 is CASSIPGSGYGYTF. In DNA, the CDR3 is TGTGCCAGTAGTATCCCAGGGTCGGGCTATGGCTACACCTTC.

The chain carries TRBV5-1 and TRBJ2-1; possibly TRBD1 for D (6 bases). The V gene lost 3 bases and the J gene lost 2 bases, with 12 bases spanning the gap. This CDR3 region has 15 residues. Germline CDR1 reads SGHRS; CDR2 reads YFSETQ. The CDR3 nucleotides read TGCGCCAGCAGCTATACAGGGAGTACCTACAATGAGCAGTTCTTC. Its protein is CASSYTGSTYNEQFF.

This rearrangement joins TRBV27 to TRBJ1-5, with a tentative D call TRBD1 (5 bases). The CDR3 contains 15 residues. Germline V gene data show CDR1 as MNHEY and CDR2 as SMNVEV (reference sequence). V lost 5 bases and J 2 bases, leaving 13 bases between the germline ends. Here the CDR3 DNA reads TGTGCCAGCAGTGCGGGGGTAGGCGGCAATCAGCCCCAGCATTTT. This codes for CASSAGVGGNQPQHF.

This chain uses TRBV14 with TRBJ1-6, with a tentative D call TRBD1 (5 bases). Germline V lookup: CDR1 SGHDN, CDR2 FVKESK. V dropped 4 bases and J dropped 0 bases, with 13 bases sitting between them. The CDR3 consists of 17 residues. CDR3 residues: CASSRRAGSSYNSPLHF. The CDR3 DNA is TGTGCCAGCAGCCGCCGGGCAGGGAGCTCCTATAATTCACCCCTCCACTTT.

This clone was counted between two and nine times. V and J are TRBV28 and TRBJ2-1, with a weak D call TRBD2 (5 bases). Trimming removed 11 bases at V and 10 bases at J, with 15 bases between. The germline V gene has CDR1 MDHEN and CDR2 SYDVKM. The CDR3 has 11 residues. This CDR3 reads CAESRGGEQFF. The DNA of the CDR3 is TGTGCCGAATCGCGAGGAGGCGAGCAGTTCTTC.

This clone showed up just once. The chain has TRBV7-2 and TRBJ1-6; 7 positions agree with TRBD1. Germline CDR1 SGHTA, CDR2 FQGNSA. V trimming: 3 bases; J trimming: 7 bases; junction bases outside the gene matches: 6. The CDR3 is made up of 15 amino acids. The CDR3 nucleotides are TGTGCCAGCAGCTTCTTGGGACAGTTCAATTCACCCCTCCACTTT. This gives the protein CASSFLGQFNSPLHF.

This clone has a handful of counts. Additional DNA sequences in this sample encode the identical CDR3. The chain employs TRBV6-2 or TRBV6-3 and TRBJ1-5; D remains unclear. V lost 6 bases and J 0 bases, leaving 9 bases between the germline ends. The CDR3 is 14 residues long. CDR1 is MNHEY and CDR2 is SVGEGT in the germline V gene. This CDR3 reads CASSPQYSNQPQHF. The CDR3 bases are TGTGCCAGCAGCCCTCAGTATAGCAATCAGCCCCAGCATTTT.

The V and J genes are TRBV29-1 and TRBJ1-3; D is undetermined. The V end was cut by 4 bases, the J end by 4 bases, with 8 bases between. Germline-derived CDR1 and CDR2 are SQVTM and ANQGSEA. The CDR3 consists of 12 residues. Written as DNA, the CDR3 is TGCAGCGTTGTTTACGGCGGAAACACCATATATTTT. It codes for CSVVYGGNTIYF.

This chain links TRBV7-9 with TRBJ1-1, with unresolved D. The germline gives CDR1 SEHNR, CDR2 FQNEAQ (reference sequence). This CDR3 is 13 amino acids long. The germline V and J ends were trimmed by 3 bases and 2 bases, with 7 bases remaining between them. CDR3: CASSFGRNTEAFF. Here the CDR3 DNA reads TGTGCCAGCAGCTTCGGGAGAAACACTGAAGCTTTCTTT.

This rearrangement joins TRBV30 to TRBJ2-7, with D perhaps matching TRBD2 (5 bases). Between the trimmed V and J ends, which lost 4 bases and 6 bases, there was a span of 7 bases. The CDR3 totals 10 residues. CDR1 is GTSNPN and CDR2 is SVGIG in the germline V gene (reference sequence). CDR3 DNA sequence: TGTGCCTGGAACCGGGGCGAGCAGTACTTC. It yields the protein CAWNRGEQYF.

V is TRBV7-6 and J is TRBJ2-3; 12 bases are shared with TRBD1. The CDR3 consists of 17 residues. The V segment lost 5 bases and the J segment 4 bases; nucleotides outside the gene matches: 10. The V gene's germline CDR1 is SGHVS and CDR2 FNYEAQ. The DNA of the CDR3 is TGTGCCAGCAGCCTGGGGACAGGGGGCGCGATCGCAGATACGCAGTATTTT. Encoded protein: CASSLGTGGAIADTQYF.